The source of this TCR beta chain is a study of siplizumab effects on memory and regulatory T cells. Study-level points and caveats: A minor share of alloreactive clones matched unstimulated subsets. Naive versus memory phenotype went unassigned for roughly 80-96% of proliferating CD4+ or CD8+ clones.

CDR3 length: 15 amino acids. Per germline, CDR1 SGHTS and CDR2 YDEGEE. Between the trimmed V and J ends, which lost 2 bases and 5 bases, there was a span of 14 bases. Only one count was recorded for this clone. No antigen is known for it. Per sample, approximately 10^5 TCR templates underwent assay. The data were produced by immunoSEQ multiplex PCR, yet TCRdb's version contains in-frame clones alone and is incomplete. This sample has about 110,000 clones, with roughly 92% found just once. The chain joins TRBV5-8 to TRBJ1-5; D is undetermined. This TCR was sampled from a human donor in good health. Sequencing used CD4+ T cells sorted from blood. CDR3 sequence reads: CASSLFPGTDQPQHF. CDR3 bases: TGTGCCAGCAGCTTATTTCCGGGTACGGATCAGCCCCAGCATTTT.